Shown below are 26 T cell receptor beta chains from a single sample sequenced in a study of shared clonotypes between healthy human individuals. Clones were read by immunoSEQ multiplex PCR, and TCRdb kept only the in-frame ones, dropping some. The sample lists over 2 million clones, about 95% occurring once. Cells designated naive CD8 were CD45RO-negative and were positively selected for CCR7, with terminally differentiated effector memory CD45RA+ cells excluded. The sequencing input was naive CD8+ T cells sorted from blood. These receptor sequences come from a man between 18 and 35 years old in good health.

The chain combines TRBV28 with TRBJ1-2; 9 nucleotides match TRBD1. Germline V lookup: CDR1 MDHEN, CDR2 SYDVKM. This CDR3 has 20 residues. V gave up 4 bases and J gave up 4 bases; unmatched junction bases: 22. The CDR3, as DNA: TGTGCCAGCAGTTCGGGACAGGGAAAACCCGTCCCCGGGGGATCCTATGGCTACACCTTC. Translating gives CASSSGQGKPVPGGSYGYTF.

This rearrangement joins TRBV13 to TRBJ1-1, with a tentative D call TRBD1 (6 bases). This CDR3 spans 15 amino acids. Germline V CDR1 and CDR2: PRHDT, FYEKMQ (reference sequence). Between the trimmed V and J ends, which lost 5 bases and 1 base, there was a span of 14 bases. CDR3 in DNA: TGTGCCAGCAGCCCATCAGGGGAGGCGAACACTGAAGCTTTCTTT. It is translated as CASSPSGEANTEAFF.

The chain employs TRBV7-9 and TRBJ2-1; unclear D gene. CDR3 length: 13 residues. V lost 3 bases to trimming and J lost 5 bases, with 8 bases between them. Germline CDR1 reads SEHNR; CDR2 reads FQNEAQ (reference sequence). The DNA of the CDR3 is TGTGCCAGCAGCTTTCACGGAGACAATGAGCAGTTCTTC. Encoded protein: CASSFHGDNEQFF.

J is TRBJ1-1 and V is TRBV13; maybe TRBD1 (6 bases). The V gene's germline CDR1 is PRHDT and CDR2 FYEKMQ (reference sequence). The CDR3 has 15 amino acids. Trimming took 4 bases from V and 0 from J, leaving 12 bases between them. The CDR3 DNA follows: TGTGCCAGCAGCTCAAACAGGGACATGAACACTGAAGCTTTCTTT. The encoded protein is CASSSNRDMNTEAFF.

This clone was counted a single time. The chain joins TRBV2 to TRBJ2-2, with D perhaps TRBD1 (6 bases). Germline values: CDR1 SNHLY, CDR2 FYNNEI. CDR3 length: 15 amino acids. Trimming shortened V by 8 bases and J by 4 bases, and 17 bases separated the two germline ends. The CDR3 reads CASLHRDTSTGELFF. As DNA, the CDR3 is TGTGCCAGCTTACACCGGGACACGAGCACCGGGGAGCTGTTTTTT.

The V and J genes are TRBV27 and TRBJ1-6; D gene uncertain. The CDR3 loop spans 15 amino acids. Trimming left V 3 bases short and J 0 bases short, with 6 bases between. Germline V lookup: CDR1 MNHEY, CDR2 SMNVEV (reference sequence). The CDR3 DNA sequence: TGTGCCAGCAGTTTTTCAGGCTCCTATAATTCACCCCTCCACTTT. Translating it yields CASSFSGSYNSPLHF.

The genes are TRBV29-1 and TRBJ2-1; D is possibly TRBD1 or TRBD2 (6 bases each). V lost 4 bases and J lost 6, with 25 bases in between. Germline V gene lookup returns CDR1 SQVTM and CDR2 ANQGSEA. The CDR3 runs 17 residues. CDR3 DNA: TGCAGCGTTGTGGGCCGCGGGGCCCAGGTCAGGGGCAATGAGCAGTTCTTC. It is translated as CSVVGRGAQVRGNEQFF.

As concerns this clone: Other DNA sequences within the sample encode an identical CDR3. This rearrangement joins TRBV6-5 to TRBJ1-3, with D unclear. V lost 2 bases and J lost 2, with 4 bases in between. Germline CDR1 is MNHEY and CDR2 is SVGAGI. CDR3 length: 13 residues. Here the CDR3 reads CASSYGTGNTIYF. The CDR3 coding sequence is TGTGCCAGCAGTTACGGGACTGGAAACACCATATATTTT.

CDR3 coding DNA: TGTGCCAGCAGCTTGCTGGGGGTCGGCACCGGGGAGCTGTTTTTT. Translation: CASSLLGVGTGELFF. The V call is TRBV5-4, the J call TRBJ2-2, with D perhaps given as TRBD1 or TRBD2 (5 bases each). CDR3 length equals 15 residues. V lost 1 base to trimming and J lost 4 bases, with 11 bases between them. CDR1 and CDR2 (germline): SGHNT, YYREEE (reference sequence).

V gene TRBV5-6 combines with J gene TRBJ1-2, with D possibly TRBD1 on 5 matching bases. The CDR3 runs to 13 residues. From germline, CDR1 is SGHDT and CDR2 YYEEEE. V lost 10 bases, J lost 2 bases, and 15 bases lay in between. This chain's CDR3 is CAASFWGNYGYTF. The CDR3 DNA reads as TGTGCCGCGAGCTTTTGGGGGAACTATGGCTACACCTTC.

V and J are TRBV19 and TRBJ2-7; D is tentatively TRBD1 or TRBD2 (5 bases each). The CDR3 has 15 amino acids. The germline V and J ends were trimmed by 8 bases and 0 bases, with 17 bases remaining between them. From germline, CDR1 is LNHDA and CDR2 SQIVND (reference sequence). CDR3 sequence: CASSEGPMSSYEQYF. The DNA for the CDR3 is TGTGCCAGTTCCGAGGGGCCGATGAGCTCCTACGAGCAGTACTTC.

The chain is built from TRBV27 and TRBJ2-2, with D perhaps TRBD1 or TRBD2 (6 bases each). V was cut by 7 bases and J by 5 bases, with 20 bases left in between. The length of the CDR3 is 16 residues. Germline values: CDR1 MNHEY, CDR2 SMNVEV (reference sequence). DNA for the CDR3: TGTGCCAGCACCCCCCGGGATGGAGGGGGAACCGGGGAGCTGTTTTTT. This codes for CASTPRDGGGTGELFF.

The V and J genes are TRBV4-3 and TRBJ2-1; possible D gene TRBD2, 6 bases. Germline V gives CDR1 LGHNA, CDR2 YSLEER. The CDR3 loop spans 15 amino acids. V was pared by 1 base and J by 8 bases, with 15 bases between. The CDR3 DNA follows: TGCGCCAGCAGCCAAGGCCGGGACTCGACCGATGAGCAGTTCTTC. This codes for CASSQGRDSTDEQFF.

As concerns this clone: Additional DNA sequences in this sample encode the identical CDR3. The rearrangement uses TRBV5-4 and TRBJ2-7; TRBD2 might be the D (6 bases). Germline V gene sequence: CDR1 SGHNT, CDR2 YYREEE (reference sequence). The ends were cut back, 2 bases at V and 5 bases at J, with 8 bases in the middle. The CDR3 consists of 12 residues. The CDR3: CASSLGGDEQYF. The CDR3, as DNA: TGTGCCAGCAGCTTAGGCGGGGACGAGCAGTACTTC.

The gene calls are TRBV4-2 and TRBJ2-7; 13 bases match TRBD2. Germline CDR1 LGHNA, CDR2 YNFKEQ. CDR3 length: 21 residues. V dropped 4 bases and J dropped 7; count of bases not matched to a gene: 25. The CDR3 DNA is TGTGCCAGCAGCCTGAGAAACGGGACTAGCGGGGAGAGGGGCCATCGTCGGGAGCAGTACTTC. Amino acids: CASSLRNGTSGERGHRREQYF.

Here the CDR3 DNA reads TGCGCCAGCAGCCAAGCCGGGACCGCCAAAGGCTACACCTTC. As protein: CASSQAGTAKGYTF. J is TRBJ1-2 and V is TRBV4-1; the D gene is possibly TRBD1 (5 bases). The germline V gene encodes CDR1 MGHRA and CDR2 YSYEKL. The CDR3 loop spans 14 amino acids. Trimming removed 1 base at V and 8 bases at J, with 14 bases between.

This clone was counted a single time. The rearrangement joins TRBV4-1 to TRBJ2-1; TRBD1 matches at 9 bases. The CDR3 has 16 residues. The V gene end was trimmed by 0 bases and the J gene end by 6 bases; junction bases not matched to a gene: 6. The germline V gene has CDR1 MGHRA and CDR2 YSYEKL. This chain's CDR3 is CASSQDPGQGSNEQFF. The CDR3 DNA is TGCGCCAGCAGCCAAGATCCGGGACAGGGATCCAATGAGCAGTTCTTC.

The chain employs TRBV5-1 and TRBJ2-7; no reliable D call. From germline, CDR1 is SGHRS and CDR2 YFSETQ. This CDR3 is 12 amino acids long. Between the trimmed V and J ends, which lost 0 bases and 4 bases, there was a span of 5 bases. This chain's CDR3 is CASSLGEYEQYF. The CDR3 region has the DNA TGCGCCAGCAGCTTGGGGGAATACGAGCAGTACTTC.

The genes are TRBV7-9 and TRBJ2-3, with 11 bases that match TRBD2. Germline V gene lookup returns CDR1 SEHNR and CDR2 FQNEAQ (reference sequence). CDR3 length equals 15 residues. J was trimmed by 2 bases and V by 4 bases; bases with no gene match: 2. CDR3 sequence (DNA): TGTGCCAGCAGCTCGACTAGCGGGGACACAGATACGCAGTATTTT. This gives the protein CASSSTSGDTDTQYF.

The rearrangement uses TRBV28 and TRBJ1-1, with D perhaps matching TRBD1 (6 bases). V was pared by 7 bases and J by 0 bases, with 18 bases between. From germline, CDR1 is MDHEN and CDR2 SYDVKM. This CDR3 is 16 amino acids long. Written as DNA, the CDR3 is TGTGCCAGCACCTTTAGAACAGGGACCTTGAACACTGAAGCTTTCTTT. Its translation is CASTFRTGTLNTEAFF.

V gene TRBV27 combines with J gene TRBJ2-2; TRBD1 aligns across 7 bases. There are 18 residues in the CDR3. Germline CDR1 MNHEY, CDR2 SMNVEV (reference sequence). Trimming took 2 bases from V and 2 from J; bases not matched to a gene: 11. DNA of the CDR3: TGTGCCAGCAGTTTAAACCCCCCCTGGGACAGTAACACCGGGGAGCTGTTTTTT. It is translated as CASSLNPPWDSNTGELFF.

The chain is built from TRBV4-1 and TRBJ2-2, with TRBD2 identical over 10 bases. V dropped 2 bases and J dropped 6; count of bases not matched to a gene: 6. From germline, CDR1 is MGHRA and CDR2 YSYEKL. The CDR3 has 16 amino acids. CDR3 coding DNA: TGCGCCAGCAGCCAACTAGCGGGGGATATAGCCGGGGAGCTGTTTTTT. This gives the protein CASSQLAGDIAGELFF.

The V call is TRBV11-3, the J call TRBJ2-7; 11 positions agree with TRBD1. CDR3 length: 15 amino acids. Germline V gene sequence: CDR1 SGHNT, CDR2 YENEEA. V lost 4 bases to trimming and J lost 5 bases; unmatched junction nucleotides: 7. The CDR3 coding sequence is TGTGCCAGCAGCTCCGGGACAGGGGGTTTCCACGAGCAGTACTTC. This codes for CASSSGTGGFHEQYF. Using reference TRBV11-3 and TRBJ2-7 for the parts outside the CDR3, the full variable domain is EAGVVQSPRYKIIEKKQPVAFWCNPISGHNTLYWYLQNLGQGPELLIRYENEEAVDDSQLPKDRFSAERLKGVDSTLKIQPAELGDSAVYLCASSSGTGGFHEQYFGPGTRLTVT.

This clone was picked up one time. V is TRBV5-1 and J is TRBJ2-7; 11 nucleotides align to TRBD2. Looked up from germline, CDR1 is SGHRS and CDR2 is YFSETQ. With 3 bases clipped from V and 3 bases from J, the junction kept 2 bases outside the gene matches. CDR3 size: 14 residues. The CDR3 here is CASSWGLADYEQYF. The CDR3 region has the DNA TGCGCCAGCAGCTGGGGACTAGCGGACTACGAGCAGTACTTC.

On this clone: Additional DNA sequences in this sample encode the identical CDR3. The chain uses TRBV9 and TRBJ2-7; D is uncertain. Germline CDR1 is SGDLS and CDR2 is YYNGEE. CDR3 size: 14 residues. The V end was cut by 0 bases, the J end by 1 base, with 8 bases between. The CDR3: CASSVGPPSYEQYF. DNA of the CDR3: TGTGCCAGCAGCGTAGGGCCTCCATCCTACGAGCAGTACTTC.

This chain joins TRBV7-9 and TRBJ2-1, with TRBD1 matching 8 bases. CDR1 is SEHNR and CDR2 is FQNEAQ in the germline V gene (reference sequence). The CDR3 is 16 amino acids. V lost 1 base, J lost 10 bases, and 12 bases stayed unmatched. This CDR3 is CASSLVTGEFLPEQFF. CDR3 DNA sequence: TGTGCCAGCAGCTTAGTGACAGGGGAATTTCTCCCGGAGCAGTTCTTC.